Given below is one T cell receptor (beta chain) in context. The sample belongs to a study of blood T cell repertoires in COVID-19. In the study overall: Samples representing acute and convalescent COVID-19 were sourced from the United States, Italy and Spain. PBMCs, B-cell-depleted T cells, or T cells provided the cDNA or gDNA that made up the material.

The V gene lost 7 bases and the J gene lost 6 bases, with 15 bases spanning the gap. This CDR3 is 12 amino acids long. Germline CDR1 and CDR2: SQVTM and ANQGSEA. In the source study's methods: Quantification of nucleated cells was approximated via reference gene primer amplification. Libraries were prepared by immunoSEQ multiplex PCR; TCRdb keeps only in-frame clonotypes and omits some of them. That table supplies the V and J calls and clone size; D and trimming were determined from the DNA. Of hundreds of thousands of clones in the sample, over 70% were seen once. The chain recombines TRBV29-1 with TRBJ1-1, with D perhaps TRBD1 (5 bases). This TCR came from a man in his forties with acute or convalescent COVID-19. The sample was peripheral blood. CDR3 sequence reads: CSAFQGSSEAFF. The DNA of the CDR3 is TGCAGCGCTTTCCAGGGATCCTCTGAAGCTTTCTTT.